The clone carrying this T cell receptor (beta chain) was detected a few times. Aged about 6 to 95, donors were systemically healthy Caucasians from Russia. The CDR3 is 16 amino acids. V was clipped by 3 bases and J by 2 bases, with 16 bases between them. These data come from a study of blood T cells in healthy people across ages. Primers used in a second PCR of roughly 6 to 11 cycles were a sample-barcoded 5' primer and a J-beta primer mix. Every sample gave at least 2.5 million paired-end reads containing CDR3. In TCRdb, the 5' RACE reads were re-called with MiXCR into one record per CDR3 protein. The data show 1.2 million to 1.5 million distinct CDR3 sequences, 40% to 50% seen once.

This chain joins TRBV12-3 or TRBV12-4 and TRBJ1-2; D is uncertain. Material for sequencing was blood. The sequence derives from a woman between 18 and 30 years old in good health. The CDR3 region has the DNA TGTGCCAGCAGTTTCGGAGAAGCAATACTAAACTATGGCTACACCTTC. Its translation is CASSFGEAILNYGYTF.